What follows are 28 T cell receptor beta chains derived from one specimen sequenced in a study of radiotherapy plus CTLA-4 blockade in lung cancer. Generated by immunoSEQ multiplex PCR, the TCRdb table keeps only in-frame clones and is missing some. This sample has tens of thousands of clones, with approximately 84% found just once. This specimen consisted of peripheral blood, obtained from a patient treated with radiotherapy plus ipilimumab. The receptors were sampled from a human donor with non-small cell lung cancer whose response to radiotherapy plus ipilimumab could not be evaluated.

The chain links TRBV5-1 to TRBJ2-5, with 7 bases aligning to TRBD2. In germline, CDR1 is SGHRS, CDR2 YFSETQ. J was trimmed by 3 bases and V by 5 bases; bases with no gene match: 10. The CDR3 is made up of 15 amino acids. The DNA of the CDR3 is TGCGCCAGCAGTTCCCTATGGGCGGGAGAAGAGACCCAGTACTTC. It codes for CASSSLWAGEETQYF.

With respect to this clone: At one of its ends the junction is not consistent with the germline gene, which may arise from a read error. Other DNA sequences within the sample encode an identical CDR3. The chain couples TRBV7-3 to TRBJ2-1; maybe TRBD2 (6 bases). Germline V gene lookup returns CDR1 SGHTA and CDR2 FQGTGA. This CDR3 is 15 amino acids long. CDR3 region: CASSLPGATYNEQFF. CDR3 nucleotide sequence: TGTGCCAGCAGCTTACCGGGAGCGACCTACAACGAGCAGTTCTTC.

The chain is built from TRBV19 and TRBJ2-5; 8 bases fit TRBD1. This CDR3 has 15 residues. Looked up from germline, CDR1 is LNHDA and CDR2 is SQIVND (reference sequence). The V segment lost 0 bases and the J segment 5 bases; nucleotides outside the gene matches: 5. The CDR3 DNA reads as TGTGCCAGTAGTATAGACAGGGGGCGGAGGGAGACCCAGTACTTC. Translation gives CASSIDRGRRETQYF.

V gene TRBV5-1 combines with J gene TRBJ2-5, with TRBD2 matching over 7 bases. The V segment lost 4 bases and the J segment 2 bases; nucleotides outside the gene matches: 11. The CDR3 is 16 residues long. Germline V gives CDR1 SGHRS, CDR2 YFSETQ. The CDR3 spells CASSPAVGGRQETQYF. CDR3 in DNA: TGCGCCAGCAGCCCAGCAGTGGGGGGGAGACAAGAGACCCAGTACTTC.

This chain uses TRBV5-1 with TRBJ2-6; TRBD1 might be the D (5 bases). Trimming stripped 0 bases from V and 4 bases from J, with 11 bases between. The CDR3 has 16 amino acids. Germline CDR1 is SGHRS and CDR2 is YFSETQ. Here the CDR3 DNA reads TGCGCCAGCAGCTTGGGAGCCAGGGAAGGGGCCAACGTCCTGACTTTC. It specifies CASSLGAREGANVLTF.

This clone was counted a single time. The gene calls are TRBV11-2 and TRBJ2-1; 11 positions match TRBD2. CDR3 length: 16 amino acids. Looked up from germline, CDR1 is SGHAT and CDR2 is FQNNGV. Trimming took 3 bases from V and 2 from J; bases not matched to a gene: 3. Here the CDR3 reads CASSFELAGAYNEQFF. The CDR3 coding sequence is TGTGCCAGCAGCTTCGAACTAGCGGGGGCCTACAATGAGCAGTTCTTC.

The CDR3 sequence: CASSQGGNQPQHF. The CDR3 region has the DNA TGTGCCAGCAGCCAAGGAGGTAATCAGCCCCAGCATTTT. This chain uses TRBV11-2 with TRBJ1-5; D not certain. CDR3 size: 13 residues. Germline CDR1 is SGHAT and CDR2 is FQNNGV. V dropped 5 bases and J dropped 4 bases, with 9 bases sitting between them.

This clone has only a few counts. This chain connects TRBV5-1 to TRBJ2-2, with 7 bases lining up with TRBD2. This CDR3 is 17 amino acids long. CDR1 is SGHRS and CDR2 is YFSETQ in the germline V gene. V gave up 5 bases and J gave up 0 bases; unmatched junction bases: 10. The CDR3 region has the DNA TGCGCCAGCAGGGGGGGGTCCCTGTTCGCGAACACCGGGGAGCTGTTTTTT. Its protein is CASRGGSLFANTGELFF.

The genes are TRBV10-3 and TRBJ2-1; TRBD2 matches 15 bases. This CDR3 contains 17 residues. Germline lookup yields CDR1 ENHRY and CDR2 SYGVKD. The V segment lost 10 bases and the J segment 3 bases; nucleotides outside the gene matches: 10. CDR3 DNA: TGTGCCACCCTCGCGGGGACTAGCGGGAGGCTCTACAATGAGCAGTTCTTC. Translating it yields CATLAGTSGRLYNEQFF.

V usage is TRBV5-1 and J usage is TRBJ2-1; a possible D gene is TRBD2 (7 bases). V was pared by 2 bases and J by 0 bases, with 21 bases between. The CDR3 is made up of 19 amino acids. Per germline, CDR1 SGHRS and CDR2 YFSETQ. CDR3 residues: CASSFLPLGGGSSYNEQFF. The CDR3 DNA reads as TGCGCCAGCAGCTTCCTTCCCCTAGGGGGAGGGAGCTCCTACAATGAGCAGTTCTTC. The whole variable domain, filled in from reference TRBV5-1 and TRBJ2-1, reads KAGVTQTPRYLIKTRGQQVTLSCSPISGHRSVSWYQQTPGQGLQFLFEYFSETQRNKGNFPGRFSGRQFSNSRSEMNVSTLELGDSALYLCASSFLPLGGGSSYNEQFFGPGTRLTVL.

The chain has TRBV6-6 and TRBJ1-5; the match to TRBD1 covers 10 bases. Trimming took 2 bases from V and 7 from J; bases not matched to a gene: 8. Germline CDR1 is MNHNY and CDR2 is SVGAGI (reference sequence). The CDR3 covers 16 residues. Written as DNA, the CDR3 is TGTGCCAGCAGTTACGGGACAGGGGAGATAGAGCAGCCCCAGCATTTT. As protein: CASSYGTGEIEQPQHF.

The V call is TRBV5-1, the J call TRBJ1-1; D unclear. There are 14 residues in the CDR3. CDR1 is SGHRS and CDR2 is YFSETQ in the germline V gene. Trimming removed 1 base from V and 1 base from J, with 8 bases in between. Here the CDR3 DNA reads TGCGCCAGCAGCTTGAGCGGCACGAACACTGAAGCTTTCTTT. Residues: CASSLSGTNTEAFF. The whole variable domain, remainder taken from reference TRBV5-1 and TRBJ1-1, is KAGVTQTPRYLIKTRGQQVTLSCSPISGHRSVSWYQQTPGQGLQFLFEYFSETQRNKGNFPGRFSGRQFSNSRSEMNVSTLELGDSALYLCASSLSGTNTEAFFGQGTRLTVV.

This CDR3 is CSVAVGGGKLFF. For the CDR3, the DNA is TGCAGCGTTGCGGTGGGGGGGGGAAAACTGTTTTTT. V is TRBV29-1 and J is TRBJ1-4, with a weak D call TRBD1 (5 bases). This CDR3 has 12 amino acids. Per the germline V gene, CDR1 is SQVTM and CDR2 is ANQGSEA. The germline V and J ends were trimmed by 4 bases and 10 bases, with 13 bases remaining between them.

J is TRBJ1-2 and V is TRBV30; D is perhaps TRBD1 (5 bases). V gave up 2 bases and J gave up 5 bases, with 21 bases separating them. This CDR3 is built from 16 residues. Germline V lookup: CDR1 GTSNPN, CDR2 SVGIG (reference sequence). The CDR3 DNA sequence: TGTGCCTGGAGTTTTGGGCGGGACCGGGGTAGATATGGCTACACCTTC. It encodes CAWSFGRDRGRYGYTF. Based on the CDR3 plus reference TRBV30 and TRBJ1-2, the full variable domain is SQTIHQWPATLVQPVGSPLSLECTVEGTSNPNLYWYRQAAGRGLQLLFYSVGIGQISSEVPQNLSASRPQDRQFILSSKKLLLSDSGFYLCAWSFGRDRGRYGYTFGSGTRLTVV.

The rearrangement joins TRBV2 to TRBJ2-6, with 7 positions matching TRBD1. J was trimmed by 3 bases and V by 4 bases; bases with no gene match: 6. CDR1 SNHLY and CDR2 FYNNEI come from the germline V gene. The CDR3 totals 16 residues. CDR3: CASSGTGGRGANVLTF. Here the CDR3 DNA reads TGTGCCAGCAGTGGGACAGGTGGGCGTGGGGCCAACGTCCTGACTTTC. The entire variable domain, with the rest obtained from reference TRBV2 and TRBJ2-6, is as follows: EPEVTQTPSHQVTQMGQEVILRCVPISNHLYFYWYRQILGQKVEFLVSFYNNEISEKSEIFDDQFSVERPDGSNFTLKIRSTKLEDSAMYFCASSGTGGRGANVLTFGAGSRLTVL.

The chain links TRBV6-1 to TRBJ2-1; weak D call: TRBD2 (6 bases). There are 13 residues in the CDR3. V gave up 6 bases and J gave up 7 bases, with 13 bases separating them. CDR1 is MNHNS, CDR2 SASEGT, per germline. The CDR3 nucleotides are TGTGCCAGCAGACAAGCAAGCGGGAATGAGCAGTTCTTC. This codes for CASRQASGNEQFF.

This chain links TRBV7-9 with TRBJ2-1; 14 nucleotides align to TRBD2. Germline loops: CDR1 SEHNR, CDR2 FQNEAQ (reference sequence). The CDR3 extends over 16 amino acids. The J segment lost 7 bases and the V segment lost 6 bases, leaving 8 bases of the junction unmatched. Here the CDR3 reads CASRGRLAGGENEQFF. The CDR3 DNA reads as TGTGCCAGCAGGGGCCGACTAGCGGGAGGGGAGAATGAGCAGTTCTTC.

CDR3 sequence (DNA): TGTGCCAGCAGTATGTCCTTCTTCGAGGCGGCGAGCTCCTACGAGCAGTACTTC. Encoded protein: CASSMSFFEAASSYEQYF. This chain connects TRBV28 to TRBJ2-7, with unresolved D. The CDR3 runs to 18 residues. The germline CDR1 and CDR2 sequences are MDHEN and SYDVKM. V shed 5 bases and J shed 0 bases, with 23 bases lying between them.

This chain links TRBV28 with TRBJ2-3; 7 positions agree with TRBD2. This CDR3 contains 13 residues. The V gene end was trimmed by 6 bases and the J gene end by 4 bases; junction bases not matched to a gene: 4. Germline assignment: CDR1 MDHEN and CDR2 SYDVKM. The CDR3 bases are TGTGCCAGCAGCCACCGGGGGGCAGATACGCAGTATTTT. Residues: CASSHRGADTQYF.

The chain uses TRBV30 and TRBJ1-2; D is possibly TRBD1 (5 bases). From germline, CDR1 is GTSNPN and CDR2 SVGIG (reference sequence). Deletions cut 2 bases from V and 8 bases from J, with 18 bases between. The length of the CDR3 is 14 residues. DNA of the CDR3: TGTGCCTGGAGTAGCGGTCGGGGGAATCAGGGCTACACCTTC. Translating it yields CAWSSGRGNQGYTF.

This rearrangement joins TRBV28 to TRBJ2-5, with 10 bases fitting TRBD2. Unmatched junction bases numbered 13, after V lost 10 bases and J lost 5 bases. The V gene's germline CDR1 is MDHEN and CDR2 SYDVKM. This CDR3 region has 15 residues. The CDR3 coding sequence is TGTGCCACACACGAGAGCGGGAGGGCCGAGGAGACCCAGTACTTC. Its translation: CATHESGRAEETQYF.

The J gene is TRBJ2-2, the V gene TRBV7-9, with 9 positions matching TRBD1. With 4 bases clipped from V and 8 bases from J, the junction kept 8 bases outside the gene matches. Germline values: CDR1 SEHNR, CDR2 FQNEAQ (reference sequence). There are 15 residues in the CDR3. The CDR3 nucleotides read TGTGCCAGCAGCTCCGATGGGGACAGGGTGGGGGAGCTGTTTTTT. Protein sequence: CASSSDGDRVGELFF.

The chain uses TRBV6-5 and TRBJ2-1, with 12 bases matching TRBD2. This CDR3 comprises 15 residues. Germline V gene data show CDR1 as MNHEY and CDR2 as SVGAGI. J was trimmed by 6 bases and V by 6 bases; bases with no gene match: 6. The CDR3: CASSPGLAGTNEQFF. The CDR3, as DNA: TGTGCCAGCAGCCCGGGACTAGCGGGTACCAATGAGCAGTTCTTC.

The CDR3 DNA follows: TGCGCCAGCAGCCTAAACAGATATGACACCGGGGAGCTGTTTTTT. This encodes CASSLNRYDTGELFF. The genes are TRBV5-1 and TRBJ2-2; D gene ambiguous. Germline loops: CDR1 SGHRS, CDR2 YFSETQ. V gave up 4 bases and J gave up 3 bases, with 13 bases separating them. This CDR3 has 15 amino acids. The whole variable domain, remainder taken from reference TRBV5-1 and TRBJ2-2, is KAGVTQTPRYLIKTRGQQVTLSCSPISGHRSVSWYQQTPGQGLQFLFEYFSETQRNKGNFPGRFSGRQFSNSRSEMNVSTLELGDSALYLCASSLNRYDTGELFFGEGSRLTVL.

This clone was observed a few times. A far larger clone is only one base removed, so a read error is likely. The V call is TRBV4-1, the J call TRBJ2-7; D possibly corresponds to TRBD2 (6 bases). Germline V gene data show CDR1 as MGHRA and CDR2 as YSYEKL. The CDR3 spans 16 residues. Between the trimmed V and J ends, which lost 0 bases and 7 bases, there was a span of 19 bases. The CDR3 DNA reads TGCGCCAGCAGCCAAGAAGAACTAGCCCGTACAAATGAGCAGTACTTC. Protein: CASSQEELARTNEQYF.

V is TRBV27 and J is TRBJ1-6; TRBD1 is a possible D gene (5 bases). The CDR3 extends over 15 amino acids. Germline-derived CDR1 and CDR2 are MNHEY and SMNVEV (reference sequence). V dropped 7 bases and J dropped 10 bases, with 20 bases sitting between them. CDR3 protein: CASKVSTGVWSPLHF. The CDR3 DNA is TGTGCCAGCAAGGTCTCAACGGGGGTTTGGTCACCCCTCCACTTT.

This clone was detected once. The chain is built from TRBV28 and TRBJ1-6, with TRBD1 identical over 7 bases. Germline CDR1 is MDHEN and CDR2 is SYDVKM. This CDR3 comprises 16 residues. J was trimmed by 7 bases and V by 3 bases; bases with no gene match: 9. CDR3 amino acids: CASSFSSGTVNSPLHF. CDR3 in DNA: TGTGCCAGCAGTTTTTCCTCCGGGACAGTCAATTCACCCCTCCACTTT.

The CDR3 loop reads CASSLEDRGNSPLHF. CDR3 nucleotides: TGTGCCAGCAGCTTGGAGGACAGGGGGAATTCACCCCTCCACTTT. This sequence joins TRBV5-6 and TRBJ1-6; the match to TRBD1 covers 10 bases. V was clipped by 0 bases and J by 7 bases; unmatched bases: 1. The V gene's germline CDR1 is SGHDT and CDR2 YYEEEE. CDR3 size: 15 residues.